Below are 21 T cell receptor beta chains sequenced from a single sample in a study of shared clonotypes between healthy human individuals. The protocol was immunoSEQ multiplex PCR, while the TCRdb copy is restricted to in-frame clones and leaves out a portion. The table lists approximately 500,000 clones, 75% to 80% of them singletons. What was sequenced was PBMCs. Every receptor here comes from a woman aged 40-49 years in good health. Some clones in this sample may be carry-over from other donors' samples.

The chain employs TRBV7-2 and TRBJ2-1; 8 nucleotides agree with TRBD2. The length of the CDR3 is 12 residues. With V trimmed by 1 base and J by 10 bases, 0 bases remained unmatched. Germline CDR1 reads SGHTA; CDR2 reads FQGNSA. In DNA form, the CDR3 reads TGTGCCAGCAGCTTAGTAGCGGGAGAGCAGTTCTTC. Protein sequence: CASSLVAGEQFF.

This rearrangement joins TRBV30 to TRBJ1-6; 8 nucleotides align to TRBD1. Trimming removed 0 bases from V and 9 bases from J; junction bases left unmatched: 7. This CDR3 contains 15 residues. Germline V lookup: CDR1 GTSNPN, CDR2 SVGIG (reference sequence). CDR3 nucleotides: TGTGCCTGGAGTGTAGTGGACAGGGAGGCTTCACCCCTCCACTTT. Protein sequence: CAWSVVDREASPLHF.

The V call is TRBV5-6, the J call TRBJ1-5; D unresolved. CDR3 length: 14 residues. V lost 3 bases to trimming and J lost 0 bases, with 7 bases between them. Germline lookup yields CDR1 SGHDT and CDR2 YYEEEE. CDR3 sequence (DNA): TGTGCCAGCAGCTCGCGGCATAGCAATCAGCCCCAGCATTTT. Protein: CASSSRHSNQPQHF.

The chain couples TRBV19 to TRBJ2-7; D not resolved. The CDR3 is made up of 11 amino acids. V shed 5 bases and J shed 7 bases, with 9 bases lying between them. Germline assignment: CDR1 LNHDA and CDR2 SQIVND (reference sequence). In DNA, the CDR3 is TGTGCCAGTAGTTTCGGCAGGGAGCAGTACTTC. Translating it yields CASSFGREQYF.

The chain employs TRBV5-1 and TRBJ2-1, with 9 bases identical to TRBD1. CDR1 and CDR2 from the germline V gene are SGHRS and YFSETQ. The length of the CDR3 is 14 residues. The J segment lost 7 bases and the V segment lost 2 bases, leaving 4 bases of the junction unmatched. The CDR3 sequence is CASSFRDRENEQFF. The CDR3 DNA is TGCGCCAGCAGCTTCCGGGACAGGGAGAATGAGCAGTTCTTC.

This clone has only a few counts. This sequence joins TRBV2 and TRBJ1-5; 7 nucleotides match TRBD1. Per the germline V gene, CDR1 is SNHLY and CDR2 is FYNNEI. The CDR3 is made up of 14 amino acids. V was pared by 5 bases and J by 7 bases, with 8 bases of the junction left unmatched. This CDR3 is CASSTQGVQQPQHF. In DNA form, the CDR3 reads TGTGCCAGCAGTACTCAGGGGGTACAGCAGCCCCAGCATTTT.

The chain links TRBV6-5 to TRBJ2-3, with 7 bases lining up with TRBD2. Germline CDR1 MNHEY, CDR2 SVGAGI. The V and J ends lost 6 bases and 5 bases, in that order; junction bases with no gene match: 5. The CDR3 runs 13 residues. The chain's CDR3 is CASRQAGLDTQYF. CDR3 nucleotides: TGTGCCAGCAGGCAAGCGGGGCTAGATACGCAGTATTTT.

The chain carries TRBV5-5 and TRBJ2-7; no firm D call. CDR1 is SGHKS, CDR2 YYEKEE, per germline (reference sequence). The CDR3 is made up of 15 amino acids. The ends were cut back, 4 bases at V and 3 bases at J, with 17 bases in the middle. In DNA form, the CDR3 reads TGTGCCAGCAGCCTTTGGCGCTCAGGCGGCTACGAGCAGTACTTC. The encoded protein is CASSLWRSGGYEQYF.

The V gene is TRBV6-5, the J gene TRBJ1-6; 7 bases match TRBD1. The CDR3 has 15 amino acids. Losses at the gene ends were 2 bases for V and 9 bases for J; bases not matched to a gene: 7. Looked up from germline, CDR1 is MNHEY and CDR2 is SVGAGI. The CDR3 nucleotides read TGTGCCAGCAGTTACAGGGGACAGACGGGTTCACCCCTCCACTTT. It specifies CASSYRGQTGSPLHF.

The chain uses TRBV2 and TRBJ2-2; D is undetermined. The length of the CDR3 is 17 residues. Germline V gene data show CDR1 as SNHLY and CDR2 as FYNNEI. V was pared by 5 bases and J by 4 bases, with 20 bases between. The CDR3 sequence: CASSQYRTVRSTGELFF. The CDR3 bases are TGTGCCAGCAGTCAGTACCGCACAGTACGGTCCACCGGGGAGCTGTTTTTT.

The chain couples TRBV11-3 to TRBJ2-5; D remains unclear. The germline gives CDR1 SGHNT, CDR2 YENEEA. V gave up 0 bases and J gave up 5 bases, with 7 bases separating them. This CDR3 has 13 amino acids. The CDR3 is CASSLDMGETQYF. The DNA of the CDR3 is TGTGCCAGCAGCTTAGACATGGGTGAGACCCAGTACTTC. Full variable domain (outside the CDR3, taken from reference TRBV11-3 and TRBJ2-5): EAGVVQSPRYKIIEKKQPVAFWCNPISGHNTLYWYLQNLGQGPELLIRYENEEAVDDSQLPKDRFSAERLKGVDSTLKIQPAELGDSAVYLCASSLDMGETQYFGPGTRLLVL.

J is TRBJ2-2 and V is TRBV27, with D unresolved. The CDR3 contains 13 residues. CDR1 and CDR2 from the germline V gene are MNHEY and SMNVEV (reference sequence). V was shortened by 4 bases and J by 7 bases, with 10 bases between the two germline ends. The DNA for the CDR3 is TGTGCCAGCAGTTCCACGATGGGCGGGGAGCTGTTTTTT. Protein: CASSSTMGGELFF.

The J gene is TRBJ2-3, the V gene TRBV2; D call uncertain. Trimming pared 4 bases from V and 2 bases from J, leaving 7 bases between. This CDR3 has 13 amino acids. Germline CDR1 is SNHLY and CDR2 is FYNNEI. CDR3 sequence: CASSGQVTDTQYF. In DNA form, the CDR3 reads TGTGCCAGCAGTGGCCAAGTCACAGATACGCAGTATTTT.

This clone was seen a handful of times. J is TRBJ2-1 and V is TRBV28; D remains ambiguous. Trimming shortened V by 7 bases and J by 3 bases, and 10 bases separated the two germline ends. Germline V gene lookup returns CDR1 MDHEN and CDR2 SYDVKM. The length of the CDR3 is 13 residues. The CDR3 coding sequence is TGTGCCAGCACAAACTGGGACTACAATGAGCAGTTCTTC. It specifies CASTNWDYNEQFF.

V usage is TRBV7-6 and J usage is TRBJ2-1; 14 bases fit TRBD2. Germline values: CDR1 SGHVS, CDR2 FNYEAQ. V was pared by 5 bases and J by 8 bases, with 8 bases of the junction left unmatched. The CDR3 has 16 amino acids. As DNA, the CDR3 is TGTGCCAGCAGCCCACGGACTAGCGGGAGGACGCATGAGCAGTTCTTC. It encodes CASSPRTSGRTHEQFF.

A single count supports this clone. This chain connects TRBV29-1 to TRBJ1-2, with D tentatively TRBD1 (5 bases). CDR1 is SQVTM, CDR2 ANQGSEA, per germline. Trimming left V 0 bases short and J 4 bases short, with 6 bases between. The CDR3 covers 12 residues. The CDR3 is CSVEEGTYGYTF. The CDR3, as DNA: TGCAGCGTTGAAGAGGGGACCTATGGCTACACCTTC.

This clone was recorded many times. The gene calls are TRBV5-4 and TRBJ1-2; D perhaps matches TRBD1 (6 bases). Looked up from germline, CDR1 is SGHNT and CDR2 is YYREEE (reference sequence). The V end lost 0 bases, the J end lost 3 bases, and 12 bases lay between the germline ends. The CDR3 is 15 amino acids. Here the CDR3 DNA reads TGTGCCAGCAGCTTGGCCCGGAAGGGGGACTATGGCTACACCTTC. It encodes CASSLARKGDYGYTF.

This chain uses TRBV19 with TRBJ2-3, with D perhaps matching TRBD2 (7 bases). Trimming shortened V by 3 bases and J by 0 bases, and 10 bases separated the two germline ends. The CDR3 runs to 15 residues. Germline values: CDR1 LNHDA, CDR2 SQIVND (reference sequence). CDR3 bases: TGTGCCAGTAGTATGAGGGGGGGTAGCACAGATACGCAGTATTTT. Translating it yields CASSMRGGSTDTQYF.

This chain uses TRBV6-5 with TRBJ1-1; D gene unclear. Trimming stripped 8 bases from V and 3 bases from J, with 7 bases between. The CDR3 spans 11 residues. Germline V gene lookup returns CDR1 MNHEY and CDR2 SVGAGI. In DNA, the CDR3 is TGTGCCAGCGGCCGATACACTGAAGCTTTCTTT. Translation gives CASGRYTEAFF.

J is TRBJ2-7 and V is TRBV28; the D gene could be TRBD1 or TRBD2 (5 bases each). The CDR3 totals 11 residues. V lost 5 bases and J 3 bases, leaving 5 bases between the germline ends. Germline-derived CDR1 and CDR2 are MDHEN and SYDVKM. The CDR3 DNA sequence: TGTGCCAGCAGTGGGGGCTACGAGCAGTACTTC. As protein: CASSGGYEQYF.

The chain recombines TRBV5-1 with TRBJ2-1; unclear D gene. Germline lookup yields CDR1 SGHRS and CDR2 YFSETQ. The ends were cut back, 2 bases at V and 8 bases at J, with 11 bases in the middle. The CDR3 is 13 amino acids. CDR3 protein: CASSLSRSDEQFF. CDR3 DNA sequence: TGCGCCAGCAGCTTATCTAGGTCGGATGAGCAGTTCTTC.